This T cell receptor beta chain was captured by sequencing in a study of molecular identifiers for immune sequencing clone quantification. This clonotype was seen at least ten times. CDR1 and CDR2 (germline): SGHDN, FVKESK. The germline V and J ends were trimmed by 0 bases and 5 bases, with 17 bases remaining between them. The CDR3 spans 17 residues. TCRdb redid the calling of the PCR reads with MiXCR, one entry per CDR3 protein. The sample has under 600,000 distinct CDR3 sequences; 25% are singletons. The specimen sequenced was naive CD8+ T cells from blood, with Jurkat cell RNA spiked in. Subset reported: FACS-sorted CD8+CD4-CCR7+CD45RA+ naive T cells. V gene TRBV14 combines with J gene TRBJ1-5; maybe TRBD1 (5 bases). The sequence was collected from a human donor in good health. Some libraries in this study had Jurkat cell RNA spiked in. CDR3 nucleotides: TGTGCCAGCAGCCAAGAGTGCCGGCAGGGCGTATATCAGCCCCAGCATTTT. Its protein product is CASSQECRQGVYQPQHF.